This passage covers 8 T cell receptor beta chains from one sample sequenced in a study of molecular identifiers for immune sequencing clone quantification. One entry per CDR3 protein results from TCRdb running MiXCR on the PCR reads. The sample yields about half a million distinct CDR3 sequences, about 21% seen once. Sequencing was done on a sample of naive CD8+ T cells from blood, with Jurkat cell RNA spiked in. The subset denotes: FACS-sorted CD8+CD4-CCR7+CD45RA+ naive T cells. These receptors were obtained from a human donor in good health. Some libraries in this study had Jurkat cell RNA spiked in.

This clonotype was observed a few times. This chain joins TRBV9 and TRBJ1-5, with 7 positions matching TRBD1. There are 15 residues in the CDR3. Looked up from germline, CDR1 is SGDLS and CDR2 is YYNGEE. V lost 0 bases and J lost 7; bases outside the gene matches: 7. CDR3 in amino acids: CASSVGAGGGQPQHF. CDR3 sequence (DNA): TGTGCCAGCAGCGTAGGTGCAGGGGGGGGCCAGCCCCAGCATTTT. Drawing the rest from reference TRBV9 and TRBJ1-5, the complete variable domain is DSGVTQTPKHLITATGQRVTLRCSPRSGDLSVYWYQQSLDQGLQFLIQYYNGEERAKGNILERFSAQQFPDLHSELNLSSLELGDSALYFCASSVGAGGGQPQHFGDGTRLSIL.

The V gene is TRBV6-5, the J gene TRBJ1-1, with D unresolved. Germline V CDR1 and CDR2: MNHEY, SVGAGI. The CDR3 is 14 residues long. Between the trimmed V and J ends, which lost 8 bases and 13 bases, there was a span of 26 bases. CDR3 coding DNA: TGTGCCAGCTTTCTAATCGCAGGAACCCAGGAGGGTTTCTTT. This translates into CASFLIAGTQEGFF.

This clonotype was observed at least ten times. The chain joins TRBV6-5 to TRBJ1-1; possibly TRBD1 for D (5 bases). CDR3 size: 15 residues. Germline V gene data show CDR1 as MNHEY and CDR2 as SVGAGI. Trimming took 4 bases from V and 1 from J, leaving 13 bases between them. The CDR3 region is CASSWGDARNTEAFF. The CDR3 DNA is TGTGCCAGCAGTTGGGGGGACGCACGGAACACTGAAGCTTTCTTT.

Note on this clonotype: In this CDR3 the conserved last residue, phenylalanine or tryptophan, is missing, so a read error is likely. The DNA is omitted, as the CDR3 cannot be located on it reliably, and the CDR3 follows TCRdb's listing. This rearrangement joins TRBV4-3 to TRBJ2-3; no DNA check was done on the table's D call, TRBD1. Ends included, the CDR3 has 13 residues. Germline CDR1 and CDR2: LGHNA and YSLEER. The CDR3 reads CASSQFQGQVKYS.

Worth noting for this clonotype: This may arise from a read error, as a much more abundant clone is one base away. The V call is TRBV6-5, the J call TRBJ2-7; possible D gene TRBD1, 6 bases. The CDR3 spans 14 residues. Looked up from germline, CDR1 is MNHEY and CDR2 is SVGAGI. V was cut by 5 bases and J by 9 bases, with 20 bases left in between. The CDR3 reads CASSPNTGHWGQYF. CDR3 nucleotide sequence: TGTGCCAGCAGTCCTAACACAGGGCACTGGGGGCAGTACTTC.

This clonotype appeared a few times. The V gene is TRBV6-4, the J gene TRBJ1-5, with a tentative D call TRBD1 (5 bases). V shed 3 bases and J shed 6 bases, with 12 bases lying between them. Germline CDR1 MRHNA, CDR2 SNTAGT. This CDR3 contains 14 residues. In DNA form, the CDR3 reads TGTGCCAGCAGTGATGGGGCCGGCTCTCAGCCCCAGCATTTT. It encodes CASSDGAGSQPQHF.

This clonotype was counted at least ten times. The chain links TRBV5-6 to TRBJ2-5; D is unresolved. This CDR3 has 13 amino acids. Germline V gene lookup returns CDR1 SGHDT and CDR2 YYEEEE. Trimming pared 4 bases from V and 0 bases from J, leaving 7 bases between. The CDR3 sequence is CASSLTDQETQYF. The CDR3 bases are TGTGCCAGCAGCCTAACAGACCAAGAGACCCAGTACTTC.

The chain carries TRBV19 and TRBJ2-7; D is perhaps TRBD1 or TRBD2 (5 bases each). CDR1 and CDR2 (germline): LNHDA, SQIVND (reference sequence). V was trimmed by 9 bases and J by 0 bases, leaving 12 bases between them. The CDR3 is 13 residues long. In DNA, the CDR3 is TGTGCCAGCGAGGGACGGACCTCCTACGAGCAGTACTTC. Translating it yields CASEGRTSYEQYF.